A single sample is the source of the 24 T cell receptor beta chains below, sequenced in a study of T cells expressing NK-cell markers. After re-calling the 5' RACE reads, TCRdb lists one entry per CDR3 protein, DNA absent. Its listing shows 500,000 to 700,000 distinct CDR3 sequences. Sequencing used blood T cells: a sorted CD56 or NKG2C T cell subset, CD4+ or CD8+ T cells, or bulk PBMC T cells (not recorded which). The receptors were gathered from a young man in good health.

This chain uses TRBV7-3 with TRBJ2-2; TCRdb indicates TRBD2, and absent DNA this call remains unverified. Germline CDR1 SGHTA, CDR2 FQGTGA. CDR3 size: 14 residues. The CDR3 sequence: CASSGLPETGELFF.

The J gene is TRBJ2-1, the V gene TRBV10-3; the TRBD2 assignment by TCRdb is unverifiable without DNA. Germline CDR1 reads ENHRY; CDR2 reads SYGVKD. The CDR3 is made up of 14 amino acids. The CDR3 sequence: CASGTSGRSNEQFF.

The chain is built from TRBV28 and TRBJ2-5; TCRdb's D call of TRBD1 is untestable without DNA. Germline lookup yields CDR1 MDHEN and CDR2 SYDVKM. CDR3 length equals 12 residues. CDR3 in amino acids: CASSSGVETQYF.

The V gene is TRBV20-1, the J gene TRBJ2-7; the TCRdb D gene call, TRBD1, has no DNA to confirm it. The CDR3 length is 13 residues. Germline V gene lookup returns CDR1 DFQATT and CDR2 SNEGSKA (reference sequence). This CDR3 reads CSAETGGTTKQYF.

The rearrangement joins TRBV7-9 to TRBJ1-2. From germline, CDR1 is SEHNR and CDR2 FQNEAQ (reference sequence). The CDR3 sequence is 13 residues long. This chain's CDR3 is CASTPTGTYGYTF. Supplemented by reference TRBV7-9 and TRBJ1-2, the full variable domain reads DTGVSQNPRHKITKRGQNVTFRCDPISEHNRLYWYRQTLGQGPEFLTYFQNEAQLEKSRLLSDRFSAERPKGSFSTLEIQRTEQGDSAMYLCASTPTGTYGYTFGSGTRLTVV.

CDR3 amino acids: CASSSLQQGIFPQETQYF. The chain is built from TRBV12-3 or TRBV12-4 and TRBJ2-5; TCRdb names TRBD1, which stays unverified in the absence of DNA. The CDR3 is made up of 18 amino acids.

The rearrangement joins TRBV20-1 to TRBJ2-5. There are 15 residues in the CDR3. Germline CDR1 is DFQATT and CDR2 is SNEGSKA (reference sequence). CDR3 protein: CSARDLAKPQETQYF.

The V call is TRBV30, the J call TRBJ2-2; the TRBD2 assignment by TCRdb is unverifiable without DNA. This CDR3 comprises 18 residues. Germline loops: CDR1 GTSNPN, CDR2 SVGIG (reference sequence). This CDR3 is CAWRTEAGRVSNTGELFF.

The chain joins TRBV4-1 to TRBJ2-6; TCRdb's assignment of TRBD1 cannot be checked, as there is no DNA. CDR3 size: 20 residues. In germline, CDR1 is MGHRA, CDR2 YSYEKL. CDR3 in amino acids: CASSQDLVTGQVSGANVLTF.

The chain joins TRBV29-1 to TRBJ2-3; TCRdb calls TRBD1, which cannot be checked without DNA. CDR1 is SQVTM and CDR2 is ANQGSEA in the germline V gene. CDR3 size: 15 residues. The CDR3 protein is CSVEDWTESTDTQYF.

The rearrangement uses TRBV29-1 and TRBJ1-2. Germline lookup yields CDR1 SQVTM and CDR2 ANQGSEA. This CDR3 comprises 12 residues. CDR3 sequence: CSVDEGGYGYTF.

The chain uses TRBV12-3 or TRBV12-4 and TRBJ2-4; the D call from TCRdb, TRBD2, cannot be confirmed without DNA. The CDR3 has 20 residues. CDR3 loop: CASSLEGWASEPLAKNIQYF.

The CDR3 protein is CASSLTSGPNEQFF. J is TRBJ2-1 and V is TRBV7-9; TCRdb returns TRBD2, unconfirmable since there is no DNA. CDR1 is SEHNR, CDR2 FQNEAQ, per germline (reference sequence). The CDR3 spans 14 residues.

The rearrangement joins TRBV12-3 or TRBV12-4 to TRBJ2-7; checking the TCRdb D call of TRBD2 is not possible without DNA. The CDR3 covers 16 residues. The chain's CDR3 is CASSPPRTSGSYEQYF.

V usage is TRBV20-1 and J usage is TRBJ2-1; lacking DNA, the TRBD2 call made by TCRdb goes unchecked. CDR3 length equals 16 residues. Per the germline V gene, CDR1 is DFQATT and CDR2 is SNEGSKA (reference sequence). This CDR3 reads CSARDFRLAGIDEQFF.

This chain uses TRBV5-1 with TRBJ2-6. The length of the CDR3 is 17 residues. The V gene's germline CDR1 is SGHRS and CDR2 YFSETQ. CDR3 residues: CASSLGQVNSGANVLTF.

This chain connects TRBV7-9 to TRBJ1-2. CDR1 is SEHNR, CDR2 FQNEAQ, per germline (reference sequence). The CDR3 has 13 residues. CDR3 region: CASSPVGGFGYTF.

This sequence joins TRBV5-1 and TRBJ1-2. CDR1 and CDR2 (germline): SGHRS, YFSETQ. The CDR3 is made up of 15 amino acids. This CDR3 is CASSFDRPGDYGYTF.

CDR3 sequence reads: CASSSPVVNEQFF. This sequence joins TRBV7-6 and TRBJ2-1; TCRdb designates TRBD1, a call that cannot be tested without DNA. The germline V gene encodes CDR1 SGHVS and CDR2 FNYEAQ. The CDR3 sequence is 13 residues long. Full variable domain (missing parts from reference TRBV7-6 and TRBJ2-1): GAGVSQSPRYKVTKRGQDVALRCDPISGHVSLYWYRQALGQGPEFLTYFNYEAQQDKSGLPNDRFSAERPEGSISTLTIQRTEQRDSAMYRCASSSPVVNEQFFGPGTRLTVL.

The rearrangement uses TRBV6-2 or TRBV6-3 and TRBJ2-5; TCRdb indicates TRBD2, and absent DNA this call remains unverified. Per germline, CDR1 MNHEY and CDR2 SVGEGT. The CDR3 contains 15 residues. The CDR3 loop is CASSASGAGGKTQYF.

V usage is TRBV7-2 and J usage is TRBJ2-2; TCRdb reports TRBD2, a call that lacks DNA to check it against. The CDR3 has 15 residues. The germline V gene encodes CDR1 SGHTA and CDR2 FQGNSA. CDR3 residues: CASSPGASGIGELFF.

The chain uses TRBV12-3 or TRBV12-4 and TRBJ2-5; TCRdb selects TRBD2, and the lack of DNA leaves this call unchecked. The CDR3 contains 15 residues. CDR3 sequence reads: CASSLEGLAASGMYF.

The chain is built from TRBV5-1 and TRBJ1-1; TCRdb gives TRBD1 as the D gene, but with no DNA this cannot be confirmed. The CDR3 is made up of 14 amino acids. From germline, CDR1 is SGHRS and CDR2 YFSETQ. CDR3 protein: CASRETGLLTEAFF.

CDR3 loop: CASIQIPTDQETQYF. The chain joins TRBV2 to TRBJ2-5; TCRdb's assignment of TRBD1 cannot be checked, as there is no DNA. CDR3 length equals 15 residues. Germline values: CDR1 SNHLY, CDR2 FYNNEI.